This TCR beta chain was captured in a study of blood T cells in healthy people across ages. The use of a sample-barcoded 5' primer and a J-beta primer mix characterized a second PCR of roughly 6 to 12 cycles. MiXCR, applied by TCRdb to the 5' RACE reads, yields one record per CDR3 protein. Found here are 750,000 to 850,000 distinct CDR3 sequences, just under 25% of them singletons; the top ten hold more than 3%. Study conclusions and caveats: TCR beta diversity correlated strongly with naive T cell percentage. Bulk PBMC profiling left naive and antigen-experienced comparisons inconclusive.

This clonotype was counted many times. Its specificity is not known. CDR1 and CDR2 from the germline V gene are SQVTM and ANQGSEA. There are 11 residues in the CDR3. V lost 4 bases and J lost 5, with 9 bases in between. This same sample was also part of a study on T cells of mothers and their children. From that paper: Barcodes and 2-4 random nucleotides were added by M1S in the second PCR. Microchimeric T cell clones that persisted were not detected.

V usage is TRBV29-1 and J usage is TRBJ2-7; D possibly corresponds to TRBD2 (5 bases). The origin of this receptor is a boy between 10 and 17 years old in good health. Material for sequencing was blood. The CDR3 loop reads CSVGVGDEQYF. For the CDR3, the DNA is TGCAGCGTTGGGGTCGGGGACGAGCAGTACTTC.